Listed here is a single T cell receptor (beta chain). No antigen is known for it. Treatment given: approximately 10-day PBMC culture with coronavirus spike peptide pools or control peptides (ViraFEST assay). With the Oncomine TCR Beta short-read assay, DNA from cultured CD4+ T cells was sequenced. TCRdb re-analysed the PCR reads in MiXCR, keeping a single row per CDR3 protein. The sample carries over 15,000 distinct CDR3 sequences, approximately 45% recorded once. The data originate from a study of vaccination and CD4 T cells after COVID-19. Study summary: Convalescent persons amounted to six males plus four females, two of whom were Hispanic. Control cultures received a CEFX pool, an HIV-1 Nef pool, or no peptide.

Study conclusions and caveats: Only relatively few convalescent patients were studied, and early post-infection timepoints were not analyzed.

Trimming shortened V by 10 bases and J by 3 bases, and 15 bases separated the two germline ends. Looked up from germline, CDR1 is LNHDA and CDR2 is SQIVND (reference sequence). CDR3 length equals 13 residues. V usage is TRBV19 and J usage is TRBJ1-2; tentatively, D is TRBD1 (5 bases). The sequence derives from a human donor who had recovered from COVID-19. The sequencing here drew on CD4+ T cells from blood, cultured in vitro, taken after SARS-CoV-2 vaccination. In nucleotides, the CDR3 is TGTGCCACGAAGGCCGGGACGGACTATGGCTACACCTTC. It specifies CATKAGTDYGYTF.